This T cell receptor (beta chain) was recorded in a study of CD8 T cells in Susac syndrome. TCR beta sequencing covered blood CD8+ and CD4+ T cells. The patients who served as multiple sclerosis controls were treatment-naive and had stable or active relapsing-remitting disease that fulfilled the revised McDonald criteria. Negative isolation was used for CD8+ and CD4+ T cells, and FACS enrichment was applied to TEMRA cells. The RNA, about 0.5 to 1 ug, was put through reverse transcription using random hexamers. It was immunoSEQ multiplex PCR that amplified TCR beta CDR3 across 54 Vbeta and 13 Jbeta. TCRdb re-called the immunoSEQ multiplex PCR reads through MiXCR, storing one row per CDR3 protein. The sample has roughly 150,000 distinct CDR3 sequences, approximately 96% seen once. Trimming removed 1 base from V and 3 bases from J, with 6 bases in between. The CDR3 runs 12 residues. Germline loops: CDR1 SQVTM, CDR2 ANQGSEA.

Sequencing input: CD8+ T cells from PBMCs. The receptor comes from a human donor with multiple sclerosis. The rearrangement links TRBV29-1 to TRBJ1-2, with D uncertain. In DNA form, the CDR3 reads TGCAGCGTTGAAGCCCTGGACTATGGCTACACCTTC. As protein: CSVEALDYGYTF.